The 21 T cell receptor beta chains below all came from one sample that was sequenced in a study of response to subunit inactivated influenza vaccine. TCRdb passed the RT-PCR reads through MiXCR, listing each CDR3 protein once. The sample contains 500,000 to 650,000 distinct CDR3 sequences, 7.6% of which appear only once. Sequenced here: PBMCs from blood, sampled 23 to 25 months after vaccination. These receptors all come from a man between 45 and 75 years old who received an inactivated influenza vaccine.

This clonotype has a count of ten or more. CDR3 DNA: TGTGCCAGCAGACTCGGGACAGGGCTCTACGAGCAGTACTTC. This gives the protein CASRLGTGLYEQYF. V is TRBV28 and J is TRBJ2-7; 9 bases match TRBD1. Germline V gene data show CDR1 as MDHEN and CDR2 as SYDVKM. V shed 6 bases and J 3 bases; nucleotides not matched to a gene: 6. The CDR3 extends over 14 amino acids.

CDR3 nucleotide sequence: TGCAGTGCTAGAGTCCCTAGCGGGGGTCTTGAGCAGTTCTTC. The encoded protein is CSARVPSGGLEQFF. V and J are TRBV20-1 and TRBJ2-1, with TRBD2 matching over 10 bases. Germline-derived CDR1 and CDR2 are DFQATT and SNEGSKA (reference sequence). The CDR3 totals 14 residues. The ends lost 1 base at V and 9 bases at J; junction bases unmatched: 6.

This clonotype was counted only a few times. The gene calls are TRBV7-6 and TRBJ2-1, with D possibly being TRBD2 (5 bases). CDR3 length: 15 amino acids. Trimming removed 2 bases at V and 8 bases at J, with 16 bases between. Germline V gene sequence: CDR1 SGHVS, CDR2 FNYEAQ. CDR3 region: CASSLKWGADDEQFF. CDR3 coding DNA: TGTGCCAGCAGCTTAAAATGGGGAGCCGATGATGAGCAGTTCTTC.

This clonotype was counted between two and nine times. This chain links TRBV7-2 with TRBJ2-1; TRBD1 might be the D (5 bases). V lost 6 bases and J 5 bases, leaving 14 bases between the germline ends. The CDR3 consists of 14 residues. Germline CDR1 and CDR2: SGHTA and FQGNSA. CDR3 residues: CASSSMWGNNEQFF. The CDR3 coding sequence is TGTGCCAGCAGTTCCATGTGGGGCAACAATGAGCAGTTCTTC.

The chain couples TRBV20-1 to TRBJ2-5, with TRBD2 as a possible D gene (5 bases). CDR3 length: 13 residues. CDR1 is DFQATT and CDR2 is SNEGSKA in the germline V gene (reference sequence). Trimming took off 5 bases at V and 5 bases at J, with 15 bases between the two ends. CDR3 DNA sequence: TGCAGTGCTTCCCGAACTAGATGGGAGACCCAGTACTTC. Translation: CSASRTRWETQYF.

This clonotype was found a few times. The V and J genes are TRBV20-1 and TRBJ1-1; 8 nucleotides align to TRBD1. The V and J ends lost 4 bases and 5 bases, in that order; junction bases with no gene match: 6. Germline CDR1 DFQATT, CDR2 SNEGSKA (reference sequence). This CDR3 has 13 residues. The CDR3 reads CSATDRARTEAFF. As DNA, the CDR3 is TGCAGTGCTACGGACAGGGCCCGGACTGAAGCTTTCTTT.

This clonotype came up a few times. As DNA, the CDR3 is TGTGCCAGCAGCTCAACACTCAGCTATGGCTACACCTTC. Residues: CASSSTLSYGYTF. The V call is TRBV6-1, the J call TRBJ1-2; D unclear. Trimming stripped 6 bases from V and 4 bases from J, with 12 bases between. The CDR3 totals 13 residues. CDR1 and CDR2 from the germline V gene are MNHNS and SASEGT.

This clonotype was seen only a few times. V gene TRBV7-9 combines with J gene TRBJ1-5, with D hard to call. This CDR3 is built from 17 residues. V was shortened by 3 bases and J by 0 bases, with 15 bases between the two germline ends. Germline CDR1 is SEHNR and CDR2 is FQNEAQ (reference sequence). Here the CDR3 DNA reads TGTGCCAGCAGCTTTTCACTTCGGCAGAATAGCAATCAGCCCCAGCATTTT. It encodes CASSFSLRQNSNQPQHF.

Regarding this clonotype: This may arise from a read error, as a much more abundant clone is one base away. The V and J genes are TRBV27 and TRBJ2-2; possible D gene TRBD2, 6 bases. Germline V gene sequence: CDR1 MNHEY, CDR2 SMNVEV (reference sequence). V gave up 11 bases and J gave up 7 bases, with 17 bases separating them. This CDR3 region has 13 residues. The CDR3 DNA is TGTGCCGGCGGGACTCTGGGGATCGGGGAGCTGTTTTTT. Amino acids: CAGGTLGIGELFF.

The V and J genes are TRBV6-2 or TRBV6-3 and TRBJ2-7, with D perhaps TRBD1 or TRBD2 (5 bases each). CDR3 length: 13 residues. The germline gives CDR1 MNHEY, CDR2 SVGEGT. Trimming pared 6 bases from V and 2 bases from J, leaving 11 bases between. CDR3 region: CASRAGATYEQYF. The DNA of the CDR3 is TGTGCCAGCAGAGCCGGGGCCACCTACGAGCAGTACTTC.

This clonotype was counted many times. The chain employs TRBV20-1 and TRBJ1-1; maybe TRBD1 (5 bases). The CDR3 totals 13 residues. The V gene's germline CDR1 is DFQATT and CDR2 SNEGSKA (reference sequence). The V end was cut by 1 base, the J end by 6 bases, with 12 bases between. The CDR3 protein is CSARVTRGAEAFF. Written as DNA, the CDR3 is TGCAGTGCTAGAGTAACCCGAGGGGCTGAAGCTTTCTTT.

This clonotype came up many times. The J gene is TRBJ2-4, the V gene TRBV12-3 or TRBV12-4; 10 nucleotides agree with TRBD1. The CDR3 totals 16 residues. After removal of 3 bases from V and 2 bases from J, the junction contained 4 bases not matched to a gene. The CDR3 here is CASSLTGGATKNIQYF. CDR3 DNA: TGTGCCAGCAGTTTGACAGGGGGCGCAACCAAAAACATTCAGTACTTC.

The J gene is TRBJ2-3, the V gene TRBV5-1; D is possibly TRBD2 (5 bases). The V end was cut by 7 bases, the J end by 4 bases, with 13 bases between. The germline V gene has CDR1 SGHRS and CDR2 YFSETQ. The CDR3 sequence is 13 residues long. In DNA, the CDR3 is TGCGCCAGCGGGAGAAGGTTGGCAGATACGCAGTATTTT. Residues: CASGRRLADTQYF.

This clonotype has more than one count but fewer than ten. This chain joins TRBV10-3 and TRBJ1-1; the D is unclear. The CDR3 loop spans 11 amino acids. With 3 bases removed from V and 6 bases from J, the gap between germline ends came to 5 bases. Germline CDR1 reads ENHRY; CDR2 reads SYGVKD. This CDR3 is CAISDGPEAFF. The CDR3 nucleotides read TGTGCCATCAGTGATGGGCCTGAAGCTTTCTTT.

This sequence joins TRBV28 and TRBJ2-3, with a weak D call TRBD2 (5 bases). Germline CDR1 MDHEN, CDR2 SYDVKM. The CDR3 covers 14 residues. Trimming cost V 7 bases and J 8 bases, with 19 bases left between them. CDR3 sequence (DNA): TGTGCCAGCACCTTGGCCCATAAAGGAGGTACGCAGTATTTT. It translates to CASTLAHKGGTQYF.

This chain links TRBV7-9 with TRBJ1-2; no clear D. The CDR3 is made up of 13 amino acids. Deletions cut 2 bases from V and 1 base from J, with 5 bases between. Germline CDR1 and CDR2: SEHNR and FQNEAQ (reference sequence). CDR3 sequence reads: CASSLKVNYGYTF. The CDR3, as DNA: TGTGCCAGCAGCTTAAAAGTTAACTATGGCTACACCTTC.

This clonotype showed up just a few times. The chain combines TRBV29-1 with TRBJ2-1; 7 nucleotides line up with TRBD2. V lost 4 bases, J lost 0 bases, and 6 bases stayed unmatched. Germline V gives CDR1 SQVTM, CDR2 ANQGSEA. The CDR3 totals 15 residues. The CDR3 DNA reads TGCAGCGTTGGGGGGGGTGGACGCTCCTACAATGAGCAGTTCTTC. As protein: CSVGGGGRSYNEQFF.

This chain uses TRBV7-2 with TRBJ2-3; D uncertain. V was trimmed by 3 bases and J by 8 bases, leaving 12 bases between them. Germline CDR1 is SGHTA and CDR2 is FQGNSA. The CDR3 runs 13 residues. In DNA, the CDR3 is TGTGCCAGCAGCTTCCTCGCCGCGGTTACGCAGTATTTT. Amino acid sequence: CASSFLAAVTQYF.

V and J are TRBV30 and TRBJ2-5, with TRBD1 matching 9 bases. In germline, CDR1 is GTSNPN, CDR2 SVGIG (reference sequence). There are 13 residues in the CDR3. V shed 6 bases, J shed 5 bases, and the junction held 7 bases outside the gene matches. The CDR3: CACPGTGKETQYF. CDR3 bases: TGTGCCTGCCCCGGGACAGGGAAGGAGACCCAGTACTTC. The variable domain in full, completed from reference TRBV30 and TRBJ2-5, reads SQTIHQWPATLVQPVGSPLSLECTVEGTSNPNLYWYRQAAGRGLQLLFYSVGIGQISSEVPQNLSASRPQDRQFILSSKKLLLSDSGFYLCACPGTGKETQYFGPGTRLLVL.

This clonotype was seen a few times. V gene TRBV20-1 combines with J gene TRBJ2-5; 11 nucleotides line up with TRBD2. There are 16 residues in the CDR3. V shed 3 bases and J 2 bases; nucleotides not matched to a gene: 8. Germline V gene sequence: CDR1 DFQATT, CDR2 SNEGSKA (reference sequence). The CDR3 DNA follows: TGCAGTGCTAGCCCGACTAGCGGGGCGTTACAAGAGACCCAGTACTTC. It encodes CSASPTSGALQETQYF.

This clonotype was found many times. This rearrangement joins TRBV5-6 to TRBJ1-2; the D gene is possibly TRBD1 (6 bases). The CDR3 runs to 13 residues. From germline, CDR1 is SGHDT and CDR2 YYEEEE. Trimming took off 4 bases at V and 2 bases at J, with 9 bases between the two ends. The CDR3 here is CASSRDTNYGYTF. CDR3 bases: TGTGCCAGCAGCCGGGACACCAACTATGGCTACACCTTC.